The rows below give T cell receptor beta chains drawn from one sample of a study of T cell repertoires in aging, cancer and after chemotherapy. TCRdb re-analysed the multiplex PCR reads in MiXCR, keeping a single row per CDR3 protein. The table shows around 12,000 distinct CDR3 sequences, with approximately 27% occurring only once. Sequenced input: blood. These receptors were taken from a human donor with a blood cancer. Both conserved end residues are part of each CDR3. A D gene is named only where the DNA matches it firmly. Clone size is given for some rows only: seen once, a few or many times, or a class if the clone is expanded.

v_gene: TRBV30; d_gene: .; j_gene: TRBJ2-6; abundance: few; CDR3aa: CAWSFGYGANVLTF; CDR3nt: TGTGCCTGGAGTTTTGGGTATGGGGCCAACGTCCTGACTTTC
v_gene: TRBV20-1; d_gene: TRBD1; j_gene: TRBJ2-1; abundance: few; CDR3aa: CSASRTGYNDWQFF; CDR3nt: TGCAGTGCTAGCCGGACAGGGTACAATGATTGGCAGTTCTTC
v_gene: TRBV30; d_gene: TRBD1; j_gene: TRBJ1-3; abundance: medium-sized; CDR3aa: CAWSAMTGGRDTIYF; CDR3nt: TGTGCCTGGAGTGCCATGACAGGGGGCAGGGACACCATATATTTT
v_gene: TRBV6-5; d_gene: TRBD2; j_gene: TRBJ2-1; abundance: .; CDR3aa: CASSYLGLAGGPRNEQFF; CDR3nt: TGTGCCAGCAGTTACTTGGGACTAGCGGGGGGGCCGAGGAATGAGCAGTTCTTC
v_gene: TRBV30; d_gene: .; j_gene: TRBJ1-5; abundance: medium-sized; CDR3aa: CAWSAQGHEPQHF; CDR3nt: TGTGCCTGGAGTGCCCAGGGACATGAGCCCCAGCATTTT
v_gene: TRBV10-2; d_gene: .; j_gene: TRBJ2-3; abundance: few; CDR3aa: CASARGTSTDTQYF; CDR3nt: TGCGCCAGCGCACGGGGCACGAGCACAGATACGCAGTATTTT
v_gene: TRBV20-1; d_gene: .; j_gene: TRBJ2-3; abundance: .; CDR3aa: CSARYYGDTQYF; CDR3nt: TGCAGTGCTAGATACTACGGGGATACGCAGTATTTT
v_gene: TRBV18; d_gene: .; j_gene: TRBJ2-3; abundance: many; CDR3aa: CASSPSDTQYF; CDR3nt: TGTGCCAGCTCACCGTCAGATACGCAGTATTTT
v_gene: TRBV6-4; d_gene: TRBD2; j_gene: TRBJ2-3; abundance: few; CDR3aa: CASSATSGGKDTQYF; CDR3nt: TGTGCCAGCAGTGCCACTAGCGGGGGGAAGGATACGCAGTATTTT
v_gene: TRBV19; d_gene: .; j_gene: TRBJ2-1; abundance: many; CDR3aa: CASSIDYTRNEQFF; CDR3nt: TGTGCCAGTAGTATAGATTATACTCGCAATGAGCAGTTCTTC
v_gene: TRBV5-4; d_gene: .; j_gene: TRBJ2-5; abundance: many; CDR3aa: CASSLTGTEETQYF; CDR3nt: TGTGCCAGCAGCTTGACCGGGACGGAAGAGACCCAGTACTTC
v_gene: TRBV6-8; d_gene: .; j_gene: TRBJ2-3; abundance: .; CDR3aa: CASSCTGTGNTDTQYF; CDR3nt: TGTGCCAGCAGTTGCACCGGGACTGGCAACACAGATACGCAGTATTTT
v_gene: TRBV5-4; d_gene: .; j_gene: TRBJ1-5; abundance: .; CDR3aa: CASSLDGGNQPQHF; CDR3nt: TGTGCCAGCAGCTTGGACGGGGGTAATCAGCCCCAGCATTTT
v_gene: TRBV15; d_gene: .; j_gene: TRBJ1-1; abundance: .; CDR3aa: CATSREFFGGTEAFF; CDR3nt: TGTGCCACCAGCAGAGAATTTTTTGGCGGCACTGAAGCTTTCTTT
v_gene: TRBV6-2/TRBV6-3; d_gene: .; j_gene: TRBJ1-5; abundance: .; CDR3aa: CASSYSENQPQHF; CDR3nt: TGTGCCAGCAGTTACTCGGAAAATCAGCCCCAGCATTTT
v_gene: TRBV12-3/TRBV12-4; d_gene: .; j_gene: TRBJ2-3; abundance: .; CDR3aa: CASSLQGPSTDTQYF; CDR3nt: TGTGCCAGCAGTTTACAGGGACCCTCCACAGATACGCAGTATTTT
v_gene: TRBV6-1; d_gene: .; j_gene: TRBJ2-2; abundance: medium-sized; CDR3aa: CASITGDGTSGELFF; CDR3nt: TGTGCCAGCATTACAGGGGACGGGACTTCCGGGGAGCTGTTTTTT
v_gene: TRBV19; d_gene: TRBD1; j_gene: TRBJ2-4; abundance: .; CDR3aa: CASYRGYEKNIQYF; CDR3nt: TGTGCCAGTTACAGGGGATATGAAAAAAACATTCAGTACTTC
v_gene: TRBV6-2/TRBV6-3; d_gene: .; j_gene: TRBJ1-5; abundance: medium-sized; CDR3aa: CASRLGHGQPQHF; CDR3nt: TGTGCCAGCAGGTTGGGACACGGTCAGCCCCAGCATTTT
v_gene: TRBV7-6; d_gene: .; j_gene: TRBJ1-1; abundance: .; CDR3aa: CASSSRQLTSTEAFF; CDR3nt: TGTGCCAGCAGTTCCCGGCAGCTAACTTCCACTGAAGCTTTCTTT
v_gene: TRBV7-2; d_gene: .; j_gene: TRBJ1-3; abundance: once; CDR3aa: CASSFGNTIYF; CDR3nt: TGTGCCAGCAGCTTCGGAAACACCATATATTTT
v_gene: TRBV5-4; d_gene: .; j_gene: TRBJ2-5; abundance: few; CDR3aa: CASSPGLSQETQYF; CDR3nt: TGTGCCAGCAGTCCGGGCCTATCCCAAGAGACCCAGTACTTC
v_gene: TRBV5-1; d_gene: .; j_gene: TRBJ1-5; abundance: .; CDR3aa: CASSLQGEAQPQHF; CDR3nt: TGCGCCAGCAGCTTGCAGGGAGAAGCTCAGCCCCAGCATTTT
v_gene: TRBV6-6; d_gene: .; j_gene: TRBJ1-5; abundance: few; CDR3aa: CASSYLHYDGNQPQHF; CDR3nt: TGTGCCAGCAGTTACCTACACTACGATGGCAATCAGCCCCAGCATTTT